These T cell receptor beta chains were read from a single sample in a study of T cells in localized non-small cell lung cancer. Profiling relied on immunoSEQ multiplex PCR, and the TCRdb table lists in-frame clones only, not all of them. The data contain over 25,000 clones, less than 95% of them singletons. Sequencing used peripheral blood, obtained before any cancer treatment. The receptors come from a woman between 40 and 69 years old with stage I lung adenocarcinoma. The CDR3 runs from the conserved cysteine through the conserved F or W. Each record gives: J gene, V gene, CDR3 protein.

j_gene: TRBJ1-5; v_gene: TRBV4-1; CDR3aa: CASSYGPRQPQHF
j_gene: TRBJ1-5; v_gene: TRBV4-3; CDR3aa: CASSQDYGLRGGNQPQHF
j_gene: TRBJ1-1; v_gene: TRBV7-2; CDR3aa: CASRPSGFMDTEAFF
j_gene: TRBJ2-5; v_gene: TRBV15; CDR3aa: CATRLAGETQYF
j_gene: TRBJ1-2; v_gene: TRBV7-2; CDR3aa: CASSLVAFGYGYTF
j_gene: TRBJ1-4; v_gene: TRBV7-2; CDR3aa: CASSLWGQGGGEKLFF
j_gene: TRBJ1-5; v_gene: TRBV12-5; CDR3aa: CASGLVRTQGGNQPQHF
j_gene: TRBJ2-1; v_gene: TRBV6-6; CDR3aa: CASTPSGRANEQFF
j_gene: TRBJ1-4; v_gene: TRBV28; CDR3aa: CASSLWADTTNEKLFF
j_gene: TRBJ1-4; v_gene: TRBV6-5; CDR3aa: CASTHGDRAIEKLFF
j_gene: TRBJ1-2; v_gene: TRBV30; CDR3aa: CAWSVRDLRGYTF
j_gene: TRBJ2-2; v_gene: TRBV2; CDR3aa: CASSGTSGTAGELFF
j_gene: TRBJ2-6; v_gene: TRBV2; CDR3aa: CASDLLDGANVLTF
j_gene: TRBJ2-2; v_gene: TRBV10-3; CDR3aa: CAITGTPNTGELFF
j_gene: TRBJ2-3; v_gene: TRBV5-1; CDR3aa: CASTAGAGTDTQYF
j_gene: TRBJ1-1; v_gene: TRBV6-5; CDR3aa: CATSNRDRKNTEAFF
j_gene: TRBJ2-1; v_gene: TRBV11-3; CDR3aa: CASSYESTSGSSYNEQFF
j_gene: TRBJ1-1; v_gene: TRBV4-1; CDR3aa: CASSHAGRWGNTEAFF
j_gene: TRBJ1-1; v_gene: TRBV11-2; CDR3aa: CASSLDQSGRAFF
j_gene: TRBJ1-1; v_gene: TRBV6-5; CDR3aa: CASSPASMNTEAFF
j_gene: TRBJ2-5; v_gene: TRBV20-1; CDR3aa: CSASAQETQYF
j_gene: TRBJ1-5; v_gene: TRBV7-8; CDR3aa: CASSEGQGRQPQHF
j_gene: TRBJ1-2; v_gene: TRBV2; CDR3aa: CASSDRAGDGYTF
j_gene: TRBJ2-2; v_gene: TRBV6-5; CDR3aa: CASSRRDTGELFF
j_gene: TRBJ1-1; v_gene: TRBV9; CDR3aa: CASSVGPGTGDGWGEAFF
j_gene: TRBJ2-5; v_gene: TRBV28; CDR3aa: CASTLQREIRETQYF
j_gene: TRBJ2-7; v_gene: TRBV12-5; CDR3aa: CASGLGQGYEQYF
j_gene: TRBJ2-3; v_gene: TRBV6-4; CDR3aa: CASSDGTGGTDTQYF
j_gene: TRBJ2-6; v_gene: TRBV6-1; CDR3aa: CASGGEGSGANVLTF
j_gene: TRBJ2-2; v_gene: TRBV11-2; CDR3aa: CASSPGLAGANTGELFF
j_gene: TRBJ2-7; v_gene: TRBV27; CDR3aa: CASSPTLGLFLSYEQYF
j_gene: TRBJ2-1; v_gene: TRBV27; CDR3aa: CASSLYPIGTGYNEQFF
j_gene: TRBJ2-3; v_gene: TRBV30; CDR3aa: CAWTGRPTDTQYF
j_gene: TRBJ1-1; v_gene: TRBV19; CDR3aa: CASSIEGWTPFF
j_gene: TRBJ1-1; v_gene: TRBV9; CDR3aa: CASSEAGLNTEAFF
j_gene: TRBJ1-4; v_gene: TRBV6-5; CDR3aa: CASSYSDNWEKLFF
j_gene: TRBJ2-1; v_gene: TRBV7-2; CDR3aa: CASSFRRAGDNEQFF
j_gene: TRBJ1-2; v_gene: TRBV29-1; CDR3aa: CSVRQGLGYGYTF
j_gene: TRBJ1-3; v_gene: TRBV30; CDR3aa: CAWSPQTGGASGNTIYF
j_gene: TRBJ2-3; v_gene: TRBV11-3; CDR3aa: CASSLGGRELAGTDTQYF
j_gene: TRBJ1-1; v_gene: TRBV9; CDR3aa: CASSPRDKNTEAFF
j_gene: TRBJ2-2; v_gene: TRBV5-1; CDR3aa: CASSGGTGDTGELFF
j_gene: TRBJ1-4; v_gene: TRBV2; CDR3aa: CASTKGGTPNEKLFF
j_gene: TRBJ1-4; v_gene: TRBV28; CDR3aa: CASSSPGTGGTNEKLFF
j_gene: TRBJ1-2; v_gene: TRBV7-2; CDR3aa: CASSLADSRFGYTF
j_gene: TRBJ2-1; v_gene: TRBV4-3; CDR3aa: CASPFLGHEQFF
j_gene: TRBJ1-5; v_gene: TRBV28; CDR3aa: CASTSRIGNQPQHF
j_gene: TRBJ1-5; v_gene: TRBV28; CDR3aa: CASRSNQPQHF